A selection of T cell receptor beta chains follows, all from one sample in a study of PD-L1 blockade in urothelial cancer. The repertoire was sequenced with immunoSEQ multiplex PCR; TCRdb's copy has only in-frame clones and lacks some. The data show 85,000 to 95,000 clones, with around 89% seen just once and 0.85% to 1% held by the top ten. Sequenced here: PBMCs, sampled around atezolizumab (anti-PD-L1) treatment. These receptors all come from a woman of 80 years or more with urothelial cancer. Both conserved end residues are part of each CDR3. Each record gives: CDR3 protein, CDR3 DNA, V gene, clone size, D gene, J gene. D genes are given only for firm matches. Only part of the rows carry a size: once, few, many, or a class if the clone is expanded.

cdr3_aa: CAIGTGALGAGGYTF
cdr3_nt: TGTGCCATCGGCACAGGTGCCCTAGGGGCCGGTGGCTACACCTTC
v_call: TRBV28
clone_size: NA
d_call: NA
j_call: TRBJ1-2

cdr3_aa: CASSSSSGTDYEQYF
cdr3_nt: TGTGCCAGCAGTTCCTCTAGCGGGACAGACTACGAGCAGTACTTC
v_call: TRBV27
clone_size: NA
d_call: TRBD2
j_call: TRBJ2-7

cdr3_aa: CAWTPQRSSTDTQYF
cdr3_nt: TGTGCCTGGACCCCCCAGCGGTCTAGCACAGATACGCAGTATTTT
v_call: TRBV30
clone_size: NA
d_call: NA
j_call: TRBJ2-3

cdr3_aa: CASSVTPGTGEAFF
cdr3_nt: TGCGCCAGCAGCGTGACCCCCGGGACAGGTGAAGCTTTCTTT
v_call: TRBV10-1
clone_size: NA
d_call: TRBD1
j_call: TRBJ1-1

cdr3_aa: CASSLPGGLPQPQHF
cdr3_nt: TGTGCCAGCAGTTTGCCAGGGGGTTTGCCTCAGCCCCAGCATTTT
v_call: TRBV28
clone_size: few
d_call: TRBD1
j_call: TRBJ1-5

cdr3_aa: CASGLHGTGGLYFYGYTF
cdr3_nt: TGTGCCAGCGGACTACACGGGACAGGGGGCCTCTACTTCTATGGCTACACCTTC
v_call: TRBV28
clone_size: NA
d_call: TRBD1
j_call: TRBJ1-2

cdr3_aa: CASSLDGTGVQPQHF
cdr3_nt: TGCGCCAGCAGCTTGGATGGGACAGGGGTTCAGCCCCAGCATTTT
v_call: TRBV5-1
clone_size: NA
d_call: TRBD1
j_call: TRBJ1-5

cdr3_aa: CASSPGLAGEQYF
cdr3_nt: TGTGCCAGTAGCCCGGGACTAGCGGGCGAGCAGTACTTC
v_call: TRBV19
clone_size: NA
d_call: TRBD2
j_call: TRBJ2-7

cdr3_aa: CAWSGTSGRADTQYF
cdr3_nt: TGTGCCTGGAGTGGGACTAGCGGGAGGGCAGATACGCAGTATTTT
v_call: TRBV30
clone_size: NA
d_call: TRBD2
j_call: TRBJ2-3

cdr3_aa: CASSFSSGSLEEQYF
cdr3_nt: TGTGCCAGCAGCTTCTCTAGCGGCAGTCTTGAGGAGCAGTACTTC
v_call: TRBV5-4
clone_size: NA
d_call: TRBD2
j_call: TRBJ2-7

cdr3_aa: CASSLFGTWEGNEQFF
cdr3_nt: TGTGCCAGCAGCTTATTCGGGACCTGGGAGGGCAATGAGCAGTTCTTC
v_call: TRBV11-2
clone_size: NA
d_call: TRBD2
j_call: TRBJ2-1

cdr3_aa: CASSLEGAIAKNIQYF
cdr3_nt: TGTGCCAGCAGCTTAGAAGGGGCCATAGCCAAAAACATTCAGTACTTC
v_call: TRBV7-9
clone_size: NA
d_call: NA
j_call: TRBJ2-4

cdr3_aa: CASSPSRDYGYTF
cdr3_nt: TGTGCCAGCAGCCCGAGTCGTGATTATGGCTACACCTTC
v_call: TRBV5-8
clone_size: NA
d_call: NA
j_call: TRBJ1-2

cdr3_aa: CASSRNPSGASTDTQYF
cdr3_nt: TGTGCCAGCAGCCGAAATCCTAGCGGAGCTAGCACAGATACGCAGTATTTT
v_call: TRBV7-6
clone_size: NA
d_call: TRBD2
j_call: TRBJ2-3

cdr3_aa: CASSSGDTGELFF
cdr3_nt: TGCGCCAGCAGCTCAGGGGACACCGGGGAGCTGTTTTTT
v_call: TRBV5-1
clone_size: NA
d_call: NA
j_call: TRBJ2-2

cdr3_aa: CASSPTGNTIYF
cdr3_nt: TGTGCCAGCAGCCCCACTGGAAACACCATATATTTT
v_call: TRBV9
clone_size: NA
d_call: NA
j_call: TRBJ1-3

cdr3_aa: CASSLLASFTPGYTF
cdr3_nt: TGTGCCAGCAGCTTATTGGCCAGTTTTACCCCTGGCTACACCTTC
v_call: TRBV7-8
clone_size: NA
d_call: NA
j_call: TRBJ1-2

cdr3_aa: CASSVELRDKTHNEQFF
cdr3_nt: TGTGCCAGCAGCGTAGAGTTGAGGGACAAGACACACAATGAGCAGTTCTTC
v_call: TRBV9
clone_size: NA
d_call: NA
j_call: TRBJ2-1

cdr3_aa: CASSEGLAGTYEQYF
cdr3_nt: TGTGCCAGCAGTGAAGGACTAGCGGGGACCTACGAGCAGTACTTC
v_call: TRBV6-1
clone_size: NA
d_call: TRBD2
j_call: TRBJ2-7

cdr3_aa: CASSPDADYEQYF
cdr3_nt: TGCGCCAGCAGCCCAGACGCGGATTACGAGCAGTACTTC
v_call: TRBV5-1
clone_size: NA
d_call: NA
j_call: TRBJ2-7

cdr3_aa: CASSPPSGNEQFF
cdr3_nt: TGTGCCAGCTCACCTCCTAGCGGGAATGAGCAGTTCTTC
v_call: TRBV18
clone_size: NA
d_call: TRBD2
j_call: TRBJ2-1

cdr3_aa: CSVQLASTGELFF
cdr3_nt: TGCAGCGTTCAACTAGCATCCACCGGGGAGCTGTTTTTT
v_call: TRBV29-1
clone_size: NA
d_call: NA
j_call: TRBJ2-2

cdr3_aa: CASSYAGTGTAGANVLTF
cdr3_nt: TGTGCCAGCAGTTACGCCGGGACAGGGACCGCTGGGGCCAACGTCCTGACTTTC
v_call: TRBV28
clone_size: NA
d_call: TRBD1
j_call: TRBJ2-6

cdr3_aa: CASSSQGQMNTEAFF
cdr3_nt: TGTGCCAGCAGCTCACAGGGACAAATGAACACTGAAGCTTTCTTT
v_call: TRBV5-4
clone_size: NA
d_call: NA
j_call: TRBJ1-1

cdr3_aa: CASSLGQGYTEAFF
cdr3_nt: TGTGCCAGCAGCTTGGGACAGGGGTACACTGAAGCTTTCTTT
v_call: TRBV11-2
clone_size: NA
d_call: TRBD1
j_call: TRBJ1-1

cdr3_aa: CASSTLQAYEQYF
cdr3_nt: TGTGCCAGCAGCACTTTACAGGCGTACGAGCAGTACTTC
v_call: TRBV7-6
clone_size: once
d_call: NA
j_call: TRBJ2-7

cdr3_aa: CASSLSSTASPRHEQFF
cdr3_nt: TGCGCCAGCAGCCTAAGTTCAACAGCCTCCCCCCGACATGAGCAGTTCTTC
v_call: TRBV5-1
clone_size: NA
d_call: NA
j_call: TRBJ2-1

cdr3_aa: CASSEGGEADGYTF
cdr3_nt: TGTGCCAGCAGTGAAGGTGGGGAGGCGGACGGCTACACCTTC
v_call: TRBV6-1
clone_size: NA
d_call: NA
j_call: TRBJ1-2

cdr3_aa: CASGVAGNTIYF
cdr3_nt: TGTGCATCCGGGGTCGCTGGAAACACCATATATTTT
v_call: TRBV28
clone_size: NA
d_call: NA
j_call: TRBJ1-3

cdr3_aa: CASSRGQGAEGYTF
cdr3_nt: TGTGCCAGCAGCCGAGGGCAGGGGGCGGAAGGCTACACCTTC
v_call: TRBV7-9
clone_size: once
d_call: TRBD1
j_call: TRBJ1-2

cdr3_aa: CASSQSTRTASNQPQHF
cdr3_nt: TGTGCCAGCAGCCAGAGTACAAGGACAGCTAGCAATCAGCCCCAGCATTTT
v_call: TRBV27
clone_size: few
d_call: NA
j_call: TRBJ1-5

cdr3_aa: CASSGSTGTSGRANNEQFF
cdr3_nt: TGTGCCAGCAGCGGTAGCACCGGGACTAGCGGGAGGGCGAACAATGAGCAGTTCTTC
v_call: TRBV9
clone_size: NA
d_call: TRBD2
j_call: TRBJ2-1

cdr3_aa: CASSDLVSYKGDTQYF
cdr3_nt: TGTGCCAGCAGTGACCTCGTTTCCTATAAGGGGGATACGCAGTATTTT
v_call: TRBV25-1
clone_size: NA
d_call: NA
j_call: TRBJ2-3

cdr3_aa: CASSQVSGGANREETQYF
cdr3_nt: TGCGCCAGCAGCCAAGTATCGGGGGGCGCGAATCGCGAAGAGACCCAGTACTTC
v_call: TRBV4-1
clone_size: once
d_call: NA
j_call: TRBJ2-5

cdr3_aa: CASSSGTAKETQYF
cdr3_nt: TGTGCCAGCTCATCCGGGACAGCTAAAGAGACCCAGTACTTC
v_call: TRBV18
clone_size: NA
d_call: TRBD1
j_call: TRBJ2-5

cdr3_aa: CAIRADRSGNTIYF
cdr3_nt: TGTGCCATCAGAGCCGACAGGTCTGGAAACACCATATATTTT
v_call: TRBV10-3
clone_size: NA
d_call: NA
j_call: TRBJ1-3

cdr3_aa: CASSELNEKLFF
cdr3_nt: TGCGCCAGCAGCGAACTTAATGAAAAACTGTTTTTT
v_call: TRBV5-1
clone_size: NA
d_call: NA
j_call: TRBJ1-4

cdr3_aa: CAWSLTYEQYF
cdr3_nt: TGTGCCTGGAGCCTTACCTACGAGCAGTACTTC
v_call: TRBV30
clone_size: NA
d_call: NA
j_call: TRBJ2-7

cdr3_aa: CASSLQGEYGNEKLFF
cdr3_nt: TGTGCCAGCAGCTTGCAGGGCGAGTATGGTAATGAAAAACTGTTTTTT
v_call: TRBV5-6
clone_size: NA
d_call: NA
j_call: TRBJ1-4

cdr3_aa: CASSLLYRGGTESYEQYF
cdr3_nt: TGTGCCAGCAGTTTATTATACCGGGGTGGGACAGAGTCCTACGAGCAGTACTTC
v_call: TRBV27
clone_size: NA
d_call: TRBD1
j_call: TRBJ2-7

cdr3_aa: CASSFNTDTQYF
cdr3_nt: TGCGCCAGCAGCTTTAACACAGATACGCAGTATTTT
v_call: TRBV10-1
clone_size: few
d_call: NA
j_call: TRBJ2-3

cdr3_aa: CASNGTSGCTDTQYF
cdr3_nt: TGTGCCAGCAACGGGACTAGCGGGTGCACAGATACGCAGTATTTT
v_call: TRBV5-4
clone_size: NA
d_call: TRBD2
j_call: TRBJ2-3

cdr3_aa: CASSLGVGKNTEAFF
cdr3_nt: TGTGCCAGCTCCCTCGGGGTAGGAAAGAACACTGAAGCTTTCTTT
v_call: TRBV18
clone_size: once
d_call: NA
j_call: TRBJ1-1

cdr3_aa: CASSVGATGELFF
cdr3_nt: TGTGCCAGCAGCGTAGGGGCAACCGGGGAGCTGTTTTTT
v_call: TRBV9
clone_size: NA
d_call: NA
j_call: TRBJ2-2

cdr3_aa: CASKGAHTGELFF
cdr3_nt: TGTGCATCAAAGGGGGCCCACACCGGGGAGCTGTTTTTT
v_call: TRBV19
clone_size: NA
d_call: TRBD1
j_call: TRBJ2-2

cdr3_aa: CASSAGTSANTGELFF
cdr3_nt: TGTGCCAGCAGCGCCGGGACTAGCGCGAACACCGGGGAGCTGTTTTTT
v_call: TRBV9
clone_size: once
d_call: TRBD2
j_call: TRBJ2-2